This TCR beta chain is drawn from a study of blood T cell repertoires in COVID-19. Study members were between about 18 and 95 years old and lived in roughly 24 US regions. Within the 2 weeks before study entry, each person in the exposed group met a COVID-19 case. Clones were sequenced by immunoSEQ multiplex PCR, and TCRdb holds only the in-frame ones, with some missing. The sample holds 200,000 or so clones, approximately 89% seen once. The CDR3 runs to 15 residues. After removal of 6 bases from V and 3 bases from J, the junction contained 6 bases not matched to a gene. The germline CDR1 and CDR2 sequences are LNHDA and SQIVND (reference sequence).

The sample was PBMCs or T cells enriched from blood (not recorded which). This chain uses TRBV19 with TRBJ2-3, with 10 positions matching TRBD2. This sequence originates from a woman aged 25-40 years who had been exposed to COVID-19. CDR3 nucleotides: TGTGCCAGTAGCTCAGCGGGAGGGCCGACAGATACGCAGTATTTT. It translates to CASSSAGGPTDTQYF.